One and the same sample provided the 23 T cell receptor beta chains below, sequenced in a study of T cell changes during pregnancy in multiple sclerosis. The table came from immunoSEQ multiplex PCR; TCRdb's copy has only in-frame clones and leaves some out. The sample has around 110,000 clones, just under 95% seen once; the top ten hold 0.78%. Sample: peripheral blood, taken in the third trimester of pregnancy. The source of these receptors is a female donor in good health, enrolled as a control in a pregnancy study.

This clone was counted a single time. This chain links TRBV4-3 with TRBJ2-5; 7 positions agree with TRBD1. The V and J ends lost 1 base and 3 bases, in that order; junction bases with no gene match: 5. CDR3 length equals 15 residues. Germline V gene sequence: CDR1 LGHNA, CDR2 YSLEER. The CDR3: CASSQGNTGEETQYF. The DNA of the CDR3 is TGCGCCAGCAGCCAAGGTAATACAGGGGAAGAGACCCAGTACTTC.

This clone is a singleton in its sample. The chain joins TRBV19 to TRBJ1-6, with D uncertain. Between the trimmed V and J ends, which lost 1 base and 3 bases, there was a span of 7 bases. CDR1 is LNHDA, CDR2 SQIVND, per germline (reference sequence). This CDR3 region has 15 residues. The CDR3 region is CASSIGADYNSPLHF. The CDR3 DNA reads as TGTGCCAGTAGTATAGGGGCTGACTATAATTCACCCCTCCACTTT.

The chain is built from TRBV2 and TRBJ1-5; perhaps TRBD1 as D (6 bases). From germline, CDR1 is SNHLY and CDR2 FYNNEI. V was shortened by 6 bases and J by 1 base, with 10 bases between the two germline ends. CDR3 length: 14 residues. The CDR3 DNA reads as TGTGCCAGCAGGACACAGGGAAGCAATCAGCCCCAGCATTTT. Encoded protein: CASRTQGSNQPQHF. The full variable domain, its missing parts supplied by reference TRBV2 and TRBJ1-5, is EPEVTQTPSHQVTQMGQEVILRCVPISNHLYFYWYRQILGQKVEFLVSFYNNEISEKSEIFDDQFSVERPDGSNFTLKIRSTKLEDSAMYFCASRTQGSNQPQHFGDGTRLSIL.

This chain links TRBV19 with TRBJ2-3; 8 nucleotides agree with TRBD1. The V segment lost 5 bases and the J segment 3 bases; nucleotides outside the gene matches: 4. Germline-derived CDR1 and CDR2 are LNHDA and SQIVND (reference sequence). CDR3 length: 14 amino acids. CDR3 sequence (DNA): TGTGCCAGTAGTTCTCAGGGGGCGACAGATACGCAGTATTTT. Its translation: CASSSQGATDTQYF.

Remarks on this clone: Other nucleotide sequences from this sample produce the same CDR3. The chain employs TRBV19 and TRBJ2-5; 9 bases map to TRBD1. Germline CDR1 is LNHDA and CDR2 is SQIVND (reference sequence). This CDR3 is built from 13 residues. With 8 bases clipped from V and 3 bases from J, the junction kept 4 bases outside the gene matches. DNA for the CDR3: TGTGCCAGTCGAGACAGGGGGGAAGAGACCCAGTACTTC. Residues: CASRDRGEETQYF.

The chain recombines TRBV4-3 with TRBJ2-1; 14 nucleotides line up with TRBD2. V lost 0 bases, J lost 0 bases, and 4 bases stayed unmatched. CDR1 LGHNA and CDR2 YSLEER come from the germline V gene. This CDR3 comprises 19 residues. The DNA for the CDR3 is TGCGCCAGCAGCCAAGAGGGACTAGCGGGGGTTTCCTCCTACAATGAGCAGTTCTTC. Amino acids: CASSQEGLAGVSSYNEQFF.

V is TRBV6-6 and J is TRBJ1-4; 7 nucleotides align to TRBD1. Germline CDR1 reads MNHNY; CDR2 reads SVGAGI (reference sequence). J gave up 2 bases and V 5 bases, and 8 bases lay outside the gene matches. This CDR3 contains 16 residues. The CDR3: CASSTYRGQTNEKLFF. In DNA, the CDR3 is TGTGCCAGCAGTACATATAGGGGACAGACTAATGAAAAACTGTTTTTT.

The chain links TRBV5-8 to TRBJ2-1, with D unclear. Germline loops: CDR1 SGHTS, CDR2 YDEGEE. V dropped 0 bases and J dropped 8 bases, with 15 bases sitting between them. The CDR3 is 15 residues long. CDR3 sequence: CASSLAVGSAHEQFF. CDR3 bases: TGTGCCAGCAGCTTGGCCGTCGGGTCAGCCCATGAGCAGTTCTTC.

The rearrangement uses TRBV7-9 and TRBJ2-7; a weak D match, TRBD1 (6 bases). CDR3 length: 12 residues. In germline, CDR1 is SEHNR, CDR2 FQNEAQ (reference sequence). V lost 5 bases and J 5 bases, leaving 10 bases between the germline ends. The CDR3: CASSPGQHEQYF. The CDR3, as DNA: TGTGCCAGCAGCCCTGGACAGCACGAGCAGTACTTC. Using reference TRBV7-9 and TRBJ2-7 for the parts outside the CDR3, the full variable domain is DTGVSQNPRHKITKRGQNVTFRCDPISEHNRLYWYRQTLGQGPEFLTYFQNEAQLEKSRLLSDRFSAERPKGSFSTLEIQRTEQGDSAMYLCASSPGQHEQYFGPGTRLTVT.

The chain employs TRBV11-3 and TRBJ1-2; 9 nucleotides align to TRBD1. Germline assignment: CDR1 SGHNT and CDR2 YENEEA. The CDR3 is 16 amino acids. The V gene end was trimmed by 5 bases and the J gene end by 8 bases; junction bases not matched to a gene: 15. The CDR3 loop is CASSPRGKWTGVGYTF. As DNA, the CDR3 is TGTGCCAGCAGCCCACGAGGTAAGTGGACAGGGGTAGGCTACACCTTC.

The sample holds a few counts of this clone. The chain recombines TRBV30 with TRBJ1-1, with D tentatively TRBD1 (5 bases). V gave up 4 bases and J gave up 4 bases, with 13 bases separating them. The CDR3 contains 13 residues. The germline CDR1 and CDR2 sequences are GTSNPN and SVGIG (reference sequence). The chain's CDR3 is CAWNPIGGTEAFF. For the CDR3, the DNA is TGTGCCTGGAATCCGATCGGGGGCACTGAAGCTTTCTTT.

This chain joins TRBV6-5 and TRBJ1-5, with unresolved D. Germline values: CDR1 MNHEY, CDR2 SVGAGI. The CDR3 runs 16 residues. Deletions cut 0 bases from V and 1 base from J, with 10 bases between. CDR3 nucleotides: TGTGCCAGCAGTTACTCGGGCCCCGGAAGCAATCAGCCCCAGCATTTT. This gives the protein CASSYSGPGSNQPQHF.

The chain carries TRBV7-2 and TRBJ1-4; maybe TRBD1 (5 bases). Germline lookup yields CDR1 SGHTA and CDR2 FQGNSA. The CDR3 extends over 15 amino acids. The V end lost 5 bases, the J end lost 5 bases, and 15 bases lay between the germline ends. The CDR3 loop reads CASSATRAENEKLFF. CDR3 bases: TGTGCCAGCAGCGCGACCAGGGCTGAGAATGAAAAACTGTTTTTT.

The chain is built from TRBV19 and TRBJ1-5; 7 bases are a match to TRBD1. This CDR3 is built from 13 residues. The germline CDR1 and CDR2 sequences are LNHDA and SQIVND (reference sequence). V lost 4 bases, J lost 5 bases, and 2 bases stayed unmatched. The CDR3 protein is CASSSDRDQPQHF. DNA of the CDR3: TGTGCCAGTAGTAGCGACAGGGATCAGCCCCAGCATTTT.

V usage is TRBV6-5 and J usage is TRBJ1-2; 8 bases align to TRBD1. J gave up 4 bases and V 6 bases, and 7 bases lay outside the gene matches. The germline V gene encodes CDR1 MNHEY and CDR2 SVGAGI. CDR3 length: 14 residues. The CDR3 region is CASSQGQEIYGYTF. The CDR3 DNA is TGTGCCAGCAGCCAGGGACAGGAAATCTATGGCTACACCTTC.

The gene calls are TRBV9 and TRBJ2-1, with TRBD2 matching over 7 bases. Germline V gene sequence: CDR1 SGDLS, CDR2 YYNGEE. The CDR3 contains 18 residues. The V and J ends lost 4 bases and 1 base, in that order; junction bases with no gene match: 14. The CDR3 region has the DNA TGTGCCAGCAGCAGACCCTCAGGGAGGGAAGGGTCCTACAATGAGCAGTTCTTC. It translates to CASSRPSGREGSYNEQFF.

The chain uses TRBV6-5 and TRBJ1-1; 9 nucleotides agree with TRBD1. The CDR3 length is 15 residues. Trimming removed 7 bases from V and 3 bases from J; junction bases left unmatched: 9. Germline loops: CDR1 MNHEY, CDR2 SVGAGI. The CDR3 region has the DNA TGTGCCAGCAAGGAGGAGGGACAGGGCGACACTGAAGCTTTCTTT. Translation: CASKEEGQGDTEAFF.

The chain links TRBV4-3 to TRBJ1-2; D possibly corresponds to TRBD1 (5 bases). Germline lookup yields CDR1 LGHNA and CDR2 YSLEER. V lost 1 base to trimming and J lost 8 bases, with 14 bases between them. CDR3 length: 14 amino acids. CDR3 residues: CASSQGWGEFGYTF. The CDR3 bases are TGCGCCAGCAGCCAAGGTTGGGGCGAGTTCGGCTACACCTTC.

The genes are TRBV11-2 and TRBJ2-2; TRBD1 matches 10 bases. This CDR3 region has 15 residues. V lost 3 bases and J lost 5; bases outside the gene matches: 3. The germline CDR1 and CDR2 sequences are SGHAT and FQNNGV. In DNA form, the CDR3 reads TGTGCCAGCAGCTTCGGGACAGGGGTAACCGGGGAGCTGTTTTTT. Translation gives CASSFGTGVTGELFF. The variable domain in full, completed from reference TRBV11-2 and TRBJ2-2, reads EAGVAQSPRYKIIEKRQSVAFWCNPISGHATLYWYQQILGQGPKLLIQFQNNGVVDDSQLPKDRFSAERLKGVDSTLKIQPAKLEDSAVYLCASSFGTGVTGELFFGEGSRLTVL.

The chain combines TRBV5-5 with TRBJ1-2; D possibly corresponds to TRBD1 (6 bases). V gave up 6 bases and J gave up 1 base, with 16 bases separating them. The CDR3 contains 15 residues. The germline gives CDR1 SGHKS, CDR2 YYEKEE (reference sequence). CDR3 DNA: TGTGCCAGCATCCCCGGACAGAGGGTTAACTATGGCTACACCTTC. Its protein is CASIPGQRVNYGYTF. The full variable domain, with the rest looked up from reference TRBV5-5 and TRBJ1-2, is DAGVTQSPTHLIKTRGQQVTLRCSPISGHKSVSWYQQVLGQGPQFIFQYYEKEERGRGNFPDRFSARQFPNYSSELNVNALLLGDSALYLCASIPGQRVNYGYTFGSGTRLTVV.

The V and J genes are TRBV4-3 and TRBJ1-2; perhaps TRBD1 as D (6 bases). The CDR3 runs 13 residues. Germline-derived CDR1 and CDR2 are LGHNA and YSLEER. V was shortened by 4 bases and J by 4 bases, with 10 bases between the two germline ends. The CDR3 DNA reads as TGCGCCAGCAGCCCCGGCAGGGGCTATGGCTACACCTTC. This translates into CASSPGRGYGYTF.

The V and J genes are TRBV30 and TRBJ2-5; 8 bases map to TRBD1. The V gene's germline CDR1 is GTSNPN and CDR2 SVGIG (reference sequence). The CDR3 runs to 15 residues. Unmatched junction bases numbered 7, after V lost 3 bases and J lost 1 base. The CDR3 loop reads CAWSPGTGSQETQYF. Written as DNA, the CDR3 is TGTGCCTGGAGCCCCGGGACAGGCAGCCAAGAGACCCAGTACTTC.

The chain uses TRBV5-1 and TRBJ1-1; tentative D call: TRBD1 (5 bases). The CDR3 has 12 residues. Trimming left V 3 bases short and J 9 bases short, with 12 bases between. Looked up from germline, CDR1 is SGHRS and CDR2 is YFSETQ. Here the CDR3 reads CASSYRGGQAFF. The CDR3 DNA sequence: TGCGCCAGCAGCTATCGGGGGGGTCAAGCTTTCTTT.